This T cell receptor (beta chain) was observed in a study of OX40 agonist ivuxolimab in advanced cancers. Study-wide context: Among those enrolled, mean age was 60 years (range about 23 to 79) and less than 90% were male. General study points: Determination of antigen specificity was not performed for the expanded peripheral T cells. Among the least clonally expanded were partial responders at 0.1-3.0 mg/kg. Low normalized T-cell clonal expansion was additionally recorded for some nonresponders.

Method: immunoSEQ multiplex PCR; TCRdb's copy keeps in-frame clones and lacks some. The sample contains roughly 26,000 clones, approximately 90% of which appear only once. As concerns this clone: The target antigen is unknown.

The sequence was collected from an adult with an advanced solid tumor such as melanoma, head and neck, liver or kidney cancer. Sequences were derived from CD4+ or CD8+ T cells sorted from blood, sampled in a trial of the OX40 agonist ivuxolimab.

CDR3 DNA sequence: TGTGCCAGCAGTTTTTCACAGGGGTCCGGGGAGCTGTTTTTT. Amino acids: CASSFSQGSGELFF. The chain has TRBV28 and TRBJ2-2; 7 nucleotides align to TRBD1. Germline V gene data show CDR1 as MDHEN and CDR2 as SYDVKM. The CDR3 length is 14 residues. V trimming: 3 bases; J trimming: 6 bases; junction bases outside the gene matches: 4.